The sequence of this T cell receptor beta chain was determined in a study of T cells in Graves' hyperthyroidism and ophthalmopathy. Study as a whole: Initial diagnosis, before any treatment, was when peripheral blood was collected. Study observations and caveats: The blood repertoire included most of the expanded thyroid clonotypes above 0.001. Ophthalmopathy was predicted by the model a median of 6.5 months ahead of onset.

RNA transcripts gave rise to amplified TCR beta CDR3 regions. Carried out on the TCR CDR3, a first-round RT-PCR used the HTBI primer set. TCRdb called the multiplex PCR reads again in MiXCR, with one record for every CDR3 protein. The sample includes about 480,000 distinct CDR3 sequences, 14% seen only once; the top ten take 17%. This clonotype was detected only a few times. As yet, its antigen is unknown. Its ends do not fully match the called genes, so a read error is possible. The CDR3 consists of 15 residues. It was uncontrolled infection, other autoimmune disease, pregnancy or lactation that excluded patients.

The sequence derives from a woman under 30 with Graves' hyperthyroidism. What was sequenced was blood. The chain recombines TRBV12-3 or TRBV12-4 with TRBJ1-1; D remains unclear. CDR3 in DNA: TGTGCCAACAGTTTAGTTGCGGCAGTGAACACTGAAGCTTTCTTT. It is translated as CANSLVAAVNTEAFF.